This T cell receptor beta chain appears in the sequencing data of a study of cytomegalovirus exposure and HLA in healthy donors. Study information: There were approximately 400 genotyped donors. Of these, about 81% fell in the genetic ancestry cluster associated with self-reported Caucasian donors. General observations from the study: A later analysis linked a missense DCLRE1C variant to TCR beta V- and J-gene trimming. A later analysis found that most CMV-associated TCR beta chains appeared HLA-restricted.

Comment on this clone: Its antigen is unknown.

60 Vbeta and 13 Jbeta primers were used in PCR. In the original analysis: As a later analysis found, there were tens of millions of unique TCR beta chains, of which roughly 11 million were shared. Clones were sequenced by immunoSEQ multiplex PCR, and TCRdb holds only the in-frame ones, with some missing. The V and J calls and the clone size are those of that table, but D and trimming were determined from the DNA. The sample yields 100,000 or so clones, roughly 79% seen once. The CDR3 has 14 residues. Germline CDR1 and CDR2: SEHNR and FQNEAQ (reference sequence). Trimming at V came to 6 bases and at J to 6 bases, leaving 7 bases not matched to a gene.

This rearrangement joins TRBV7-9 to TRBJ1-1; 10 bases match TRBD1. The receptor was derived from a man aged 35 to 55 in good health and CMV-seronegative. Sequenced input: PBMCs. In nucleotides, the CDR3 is TGTGCCAGCAGTCGGACAGGGGGGCTCGCTGAAGCTTTCTTT. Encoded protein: CASSRTGGLAEAFF.